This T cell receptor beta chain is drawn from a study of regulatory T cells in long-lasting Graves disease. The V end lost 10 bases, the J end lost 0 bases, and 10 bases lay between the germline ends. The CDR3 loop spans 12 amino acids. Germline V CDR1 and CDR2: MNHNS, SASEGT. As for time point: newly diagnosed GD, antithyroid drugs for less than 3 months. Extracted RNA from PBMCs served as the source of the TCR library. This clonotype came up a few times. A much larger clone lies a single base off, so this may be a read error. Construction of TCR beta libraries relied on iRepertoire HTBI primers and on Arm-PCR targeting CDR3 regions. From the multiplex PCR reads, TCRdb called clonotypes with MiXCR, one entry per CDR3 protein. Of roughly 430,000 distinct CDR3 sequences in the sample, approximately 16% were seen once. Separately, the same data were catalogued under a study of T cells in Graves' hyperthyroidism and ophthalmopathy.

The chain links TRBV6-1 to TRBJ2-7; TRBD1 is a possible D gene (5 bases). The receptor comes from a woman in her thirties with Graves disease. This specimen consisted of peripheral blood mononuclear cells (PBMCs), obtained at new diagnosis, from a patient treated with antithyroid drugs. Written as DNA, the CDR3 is TGTGCCACCACGGACACCTCCTACGAGCAGTACTTC. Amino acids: CATTDTSYEQYF.